This TCR beta chain was identified during a study of T-cell reconstitution after alpha-beta-depleted transplantation in children (dated by TCRdb to the mid-2010s). In the study overall: The study quantitatively tracked T-cell immune reconstitution after TCRalphabeta/CD19-depleted allogeneic hematopoietic cell transplantation in children using TCR repertoire profiling.

Library prep was done by PCR. TCRdb shows the sequencer as Illumina HiSeq 2500. Molecular barcoding was employed in the preparation of TCR libraries, with unique molecular identifiers being used to normalize TCRbeta repertoire quantification. In TCRdb, the public reads were trimmed at Q25 with fastp and aligned with MiXCR, with productive beta chains retained. Identical CDR3 proteins give one entry, which carries the most common genes and DNA. Present in this sample are approximately 170,000 distinct CDR3 sequences, approximately 12% of which were seen just once. The ten most abundant clones make up about 13% of the sample. Results the study describes overall, beyond this receptor: The frequencies of hyperexpanded clones fell over the following months, and after one year, T-cell counts and TCRbeta diversity were mostly attributed to newly produced T cells. In some patients, the high TCRbeta diversity seen at day 60 was put down to recipient T cells and intrathymic progenitors that had survived conditioning. The apparently early alphabetaT-cell count recovery about two months after transplant was reportedly dependent on only several hundred rapidly expanded clones derived from non-depleted graft cells.

Deletion took 9 bases off V and 6 bases off J, with a span of 12 bases between the germline ends. Per the germline V gene, MDHEN is the CDR1 and SYDVKM is the CDR2. Counted from cysteine to phenylalanine, this CDR3 has 11 amino acids. The CDR3 DNA has 33 bases and is translated from base 1. Reading the label with the study, this specimen's treatment or condition is: allogeneic hematopoietic cell transplantation with graft depleted of TCRalphabeta T cells and CD19 B cells. TCRalphabeta/CD19-depleted allogeneic hematopoietic cell grafts were given to the transplant recipients, all of whom were children. This clonotype showed up many times. It has no known antigen specificity. No base qualities exist here, and no much larger clone lies one base off it.

The source material was PBMCs, sampled before TCRalphabeta/CD19-depleted stem cell transplant. The sequence derives from a boy aged 2 to 10 with acute myeloid leukemia, due to receive a stem cell transplant. The chain couples TRBV28 to TRBJ2-7; the D region is possibly TRBD1 or TRBD2, each matching across 5 bases. The nucleotides are TGTGCCAGTCACACTAGGGGCGAGCAGTACTTC. The resulting protein is CASHTRGEQYF. The CDR3 plus the reference TRBV28 and TRBJ2-7 genes for the other parts give the full variable domain: DVKVTQSSRYLVKRTGEKVFLECVQDMDHENMFWYRQDPGLGLRLIYFSYDVKMKEKGDIPEGYSVSREKKERFSLILESASTNQTSMYLCASHTRGEQYFGPGTRLTVT.